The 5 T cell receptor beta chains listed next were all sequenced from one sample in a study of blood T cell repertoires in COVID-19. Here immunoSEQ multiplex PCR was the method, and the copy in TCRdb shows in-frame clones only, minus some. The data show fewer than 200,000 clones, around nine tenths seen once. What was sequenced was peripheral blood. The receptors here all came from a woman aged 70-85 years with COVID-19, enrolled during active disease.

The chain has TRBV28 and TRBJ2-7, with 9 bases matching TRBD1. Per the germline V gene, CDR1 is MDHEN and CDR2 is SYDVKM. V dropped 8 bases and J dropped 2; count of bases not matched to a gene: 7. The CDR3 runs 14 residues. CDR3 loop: CASEETGGPYEQYF. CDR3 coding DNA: TGTGCCAGCGAGGAGACAGGGGGGCCCTACGAGCAGTACTTC.

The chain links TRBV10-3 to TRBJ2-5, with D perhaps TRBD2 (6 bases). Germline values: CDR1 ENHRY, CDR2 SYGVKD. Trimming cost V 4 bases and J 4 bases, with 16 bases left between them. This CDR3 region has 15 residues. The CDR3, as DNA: TGTGCCATCAGTGGGGGCGGGGCCAGCGGAGAGACCCAGTACTTC. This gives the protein CAISGGGASGETQYF.

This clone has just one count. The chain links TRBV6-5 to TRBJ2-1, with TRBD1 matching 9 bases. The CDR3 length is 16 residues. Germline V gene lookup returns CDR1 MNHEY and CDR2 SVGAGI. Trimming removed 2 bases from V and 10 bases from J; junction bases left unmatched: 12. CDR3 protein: CASSYGGTGPNREQFF. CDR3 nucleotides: TGTGCCAGCAGTTACGGCGGGACAGGGCCCAATAGGGAGCAGTTCTTC.

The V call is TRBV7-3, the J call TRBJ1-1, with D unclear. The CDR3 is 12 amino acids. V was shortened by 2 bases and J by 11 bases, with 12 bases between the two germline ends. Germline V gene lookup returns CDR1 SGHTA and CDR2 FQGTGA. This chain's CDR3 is CASSLYVGRAFF. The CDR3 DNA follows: TGTGCCAGCAGCTTATATGTGGGGAGGGCTTTCTTT.

This chain's CDR3 is CASSSSTVLQAKNIQYF. DNA of the CDR3: TGTGCCAGCAGTTCCTCCACTGTTCTTCAAGCCAAAAACATTCAGTACTTC. The chain recombines TRBV28 with TRBJ2-4; D call uncertain. The CDR3 spans 17 residues. Trimming left V 4 bases short and J 0 bases short, with 16 bases between. Germline CDR1 and CDR2: MDHEN and SYDVKM.